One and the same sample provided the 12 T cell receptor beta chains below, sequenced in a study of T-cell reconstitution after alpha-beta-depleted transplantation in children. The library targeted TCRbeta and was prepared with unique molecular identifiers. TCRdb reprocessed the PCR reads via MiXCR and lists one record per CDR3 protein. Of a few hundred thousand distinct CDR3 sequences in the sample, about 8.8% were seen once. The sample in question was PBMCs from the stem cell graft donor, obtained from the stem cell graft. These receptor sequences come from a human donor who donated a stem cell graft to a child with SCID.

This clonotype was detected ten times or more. The CDR3 nucleotides are TGTGCCAGCAGCTGGGGGACAGACACTGAAGCTTTCTTT. Translated, it gives CASSWGTDTEAFF. The rearrangement links TRBV12-3 or TRBV12-4 to TRBJ1-1; 7 positions match TRBD1. Germline trimming cut 6 bases from V and 3 bases from J; bases unmatched to any gene: 4. This CDR3 region has 13 residues.

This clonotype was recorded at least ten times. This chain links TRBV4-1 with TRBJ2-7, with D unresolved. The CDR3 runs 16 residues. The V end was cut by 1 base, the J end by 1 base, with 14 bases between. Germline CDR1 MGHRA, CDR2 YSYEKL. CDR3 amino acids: CASSQGRSKISYEQYF. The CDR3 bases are TGCGCCAGCAGCCAAGGGCGCTCCAAAATATCCTACGAGCAGTACTTC.

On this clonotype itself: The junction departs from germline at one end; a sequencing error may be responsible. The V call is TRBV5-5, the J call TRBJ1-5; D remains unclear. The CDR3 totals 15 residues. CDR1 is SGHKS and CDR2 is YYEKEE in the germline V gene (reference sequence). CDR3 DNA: TGTACCAGCAGCAAGTCAGTGGCGATTAATCAGCCCCAGCATTTT. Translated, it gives CTSSKSVAINQPQHF.

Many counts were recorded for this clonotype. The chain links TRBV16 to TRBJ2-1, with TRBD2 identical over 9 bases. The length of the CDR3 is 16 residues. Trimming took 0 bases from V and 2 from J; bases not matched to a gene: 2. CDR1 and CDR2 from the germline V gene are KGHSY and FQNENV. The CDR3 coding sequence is TGTGCCAGCAGCCAATCGGGCGGGGGGGCCTACAATGAGCAGTTCTTC. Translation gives CASSQSGGGAYNEQFF.

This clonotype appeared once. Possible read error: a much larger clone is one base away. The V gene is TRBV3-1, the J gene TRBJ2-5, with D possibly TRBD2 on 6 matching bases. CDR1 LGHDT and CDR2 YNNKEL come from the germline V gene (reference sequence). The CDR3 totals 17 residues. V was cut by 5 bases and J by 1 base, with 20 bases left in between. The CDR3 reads CASSKLSTGVLQETQYF. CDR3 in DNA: TGTGCCAGCAGCAAACTCTCCACGGGGGTCCTCCAAGAGACCCAGTACTTC.

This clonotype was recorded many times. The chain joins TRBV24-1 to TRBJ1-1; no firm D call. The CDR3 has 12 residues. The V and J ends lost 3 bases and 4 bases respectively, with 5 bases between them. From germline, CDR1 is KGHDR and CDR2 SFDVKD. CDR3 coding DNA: TGTGCCACCAGTGATGACACCACTGAAGCTTTCTTT. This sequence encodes CATSDDTTEAFF.

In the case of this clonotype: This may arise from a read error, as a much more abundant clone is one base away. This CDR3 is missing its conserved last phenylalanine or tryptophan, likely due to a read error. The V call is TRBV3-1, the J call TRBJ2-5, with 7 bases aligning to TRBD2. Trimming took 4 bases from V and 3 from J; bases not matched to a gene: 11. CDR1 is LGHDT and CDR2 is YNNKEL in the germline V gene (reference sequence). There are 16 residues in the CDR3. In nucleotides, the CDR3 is TGTGCCAGCAGCCCGGGAAACGGGGGGTTTGAAGAGACCCAGTACTTA. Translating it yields CASSPGNGGFEETQYL.

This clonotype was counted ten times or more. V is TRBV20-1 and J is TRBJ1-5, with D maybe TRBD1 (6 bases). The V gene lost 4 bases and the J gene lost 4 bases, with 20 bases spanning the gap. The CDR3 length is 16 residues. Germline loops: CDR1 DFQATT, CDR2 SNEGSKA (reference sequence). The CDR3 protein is CSAIGIVTGYNQPQHF. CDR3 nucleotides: TGCAGTGCTATAGGAATTGTGACAGGCTATAATCAGCCCCAGCATTTT.

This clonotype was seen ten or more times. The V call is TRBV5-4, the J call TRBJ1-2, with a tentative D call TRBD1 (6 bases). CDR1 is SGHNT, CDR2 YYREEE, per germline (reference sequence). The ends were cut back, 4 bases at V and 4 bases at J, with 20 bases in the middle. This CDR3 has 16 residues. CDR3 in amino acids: CASSGGNRQALYGYTF. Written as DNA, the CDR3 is TGTGCCAGCAGCGGGGGGAATAGACAGGCGCTCTATGGCTACACCTTC.

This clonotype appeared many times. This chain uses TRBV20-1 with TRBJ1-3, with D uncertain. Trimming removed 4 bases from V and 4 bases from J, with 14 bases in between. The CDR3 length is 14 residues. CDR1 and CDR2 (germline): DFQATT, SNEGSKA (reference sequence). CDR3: CSAIKEIKGNTIYF. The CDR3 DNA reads TGCAGTGCTATCAAGGAGATAAAGGGAAACACCATATATTTT.

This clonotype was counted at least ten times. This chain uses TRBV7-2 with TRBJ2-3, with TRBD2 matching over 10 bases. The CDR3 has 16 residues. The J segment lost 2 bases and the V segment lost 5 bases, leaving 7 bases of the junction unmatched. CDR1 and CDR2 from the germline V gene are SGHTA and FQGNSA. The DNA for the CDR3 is TGTGCCAGCAGCCACACACTAGCGGGGATCACAGATACGCAGTATTTT. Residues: CASSHTLAGITDTQYF.

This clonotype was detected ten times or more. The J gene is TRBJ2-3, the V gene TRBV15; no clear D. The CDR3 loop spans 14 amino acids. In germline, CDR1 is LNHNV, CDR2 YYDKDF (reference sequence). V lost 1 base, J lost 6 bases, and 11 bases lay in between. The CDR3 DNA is TGTGCCACCAGCAGAGCGAAGAAGGCGGATACGCAGTATTTT. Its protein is CATSRAKKADTQYF.